The 16 T cell receptor beta chains given below trace back to one sample, sequenced in a study of cytomegalovirus exposure and HLA in healthy donors. Researchers ran the PCR with 60 Vbeta and 13 Jbeta primers. This table comes from immunoSEQ multiplex PCR, and its TCRdb copy is limited to in-frame clones, with some not included. There are more than 90,000 clones in the sample; roughly 82% occur only once, and approximately 9.2% lies in the top ten. Sequencing was done on a sample of PBMCs. All receptors derive from a human donor in good health.

A note on this clone: One junction end disagrees with the germline gene, perhaps due to a read error. The V gene is TRBV29-1, the J gene TRBJ1-2; D not certain. The length of the CDR3 is 12 residues. Germline CDR1 and CDR2: SQVTM and ANQGSEA. The CDR3 here is CSVVSGNGGYPF. The CDR3 DNA is TGCAGCGTTGTCTCGGGGAATGGTGGCTACCCCTTC.

The chain carries TRBV5-1 and TRBJ1-1, with 8 bases aligning to TRBD1. The germline V gene has CDR1 SGHRS and CDR2 YFSETQ. The CDR3 is made up of 15 amino acids. Unmatched junction bases numbered 7, after V lost 1 base and J lost 5 bases. The CDR3 loop reads CASSLTTGVKTEAFF. CDR3 coding DNA: TGCGCCAGCAGCTTGACGACAGGGGTCAAAACTGAAGCTTTCTTT. Filled out from reference TRBV5-1 and TRBJ1-1, the complete variable domain reads KAGVTQTPRYLIKTRGQQVTLSCSPISGHRSVSWYQQTPGQGLQFLFEYFSETQRNKGNFPGRFSGRQFSNSRSEMNVSTLELGDSALYLCASSLTTGVKTEAFFGQGTRLTVV.

The chain combines TRBV5-4 with TRBJ2-5; D is perhaps TRBD1 (6 bases). TRBJ2-7 explains the end of the DNA better; the J call may be wrong. From germline, CDR1 is SGHNT and CDR2 YYREEE (reference sequence). The CDR3 length is 13 residues. The CDR3 DNA is TGTGCCAGCAGACTCGACAGGTTAGACGAGCAGTACTTC. Amino acids: CASRLDRLDEQYF.

The V and J genes are TRBV7-2 and TRBJ2-6; a weak D match, TRBD1 (6 bases). This CDR3 is 17 amino acids long. Per the germline V gene, CDR1 is SGHTA and CDR2 is FQGNSA. Trimming stripped 1 base from V and 0 bases from J, with 10 bases between. The CDR3, as DNA: TGTGCCAGCAGCTTAGACAGGGCAAGCTCTGGGGCCAACGTCCTGACTTTC. Its translation is CASSLDRASSGANVLTF.

J is TRBJ2-7 and V is TRBV5-4, with 10 nucleotides matching TRBD1. CDR1 and CDR2 (germline): SGHNT, YYREEE (reference sequence). The CDR3 sequence is 14 residues long. V was pared by 4 bases and J by 3 bases, with 4 bases of the junction left unmatched. CDR3 amino acids: CASSAWDRGYEQYF. CDR3 in DNA: TGTGCCAGCAGCGCATGGGACAGGGGCTACGAGCAGTACTTC.

This chain joins TRBV30 and TRBJ2-1, with TRBD2 matching over 9 bases. With V trimmed by 0 bases and J by 7 bases, 10 bases remained unmatched. CDR1 and CDR2 (germline): GTSNPN, SVGIG (reference sequence). The length of the CDR3 is 16 residues. The CDR3, as DNA: TGTGCCTGGAGTGTACGAGGCGGGAGGGCGTCAAATGAGCAGTTCTTC. Translated, it gives CAWSVRGGRASNEQFF.

The V and J genes are TRBV4-1 and TRBJ1-2, with D perhaps matching TRBD1 (5 bases). This CDR3 is built from 15 residues. Germline V gene lookup returns CDR1 MGHRA and CDR2 YSYEKL. The ends were cut back, 0 bases at V and 3 bases at J, with 11 bases in the middle. DNA for the CDR3: TGCGCCAGCAGCCAAGATCAGGAGGGGTACTATGGCTACACCTTC. Its translation is CASSQDQEGYYGYTF.

The chain uses TRBV5-1 and TRBJ2-1, with 10 bases matching TRBD2. The length of the CDR3 is 15 residues. Unmatched junction bases numbered 8, after V lost 4 bases and J lost 7 bases. Germline V gene data show CDR1 as SGHRS and CDR2 as YFSETQ. CDR3 amino acids: CASSRSSGRTNEQFF. The CDR3 nucleotides read TGCGCCAGCAGCCGGAGTAGCGGGAGGACGAATGAGCAGTTCTTC.

V usage is TRBV5-4 and J usage is TRBJ1-2, with 10 bases aligning to TRBD1. The CDR3 is 14 amino acids. Germline CDR1 and CDR2: SGHNT and YYREEE (reference sequence). Unmatched junction bases numbered 6, after V lost 6 bases and J lost 4 bases. CDR3 in DNA: TGTGCCAGCACCCGGGACAGGGGAGGCTATGGCTACACCTTC. This encodes CASTRDRGGYGYTF.

On this clone itself: The junction departs from the called germline gene at one end, perhaps through a read error. The chain carries TRBV7-9 and TRBJ2-2; D is uncertain. Germline V gene data show CDR1 as SEHNR and CDR2 as FQNEAQ (reference sequence). The CDR3 consists of 12 residues. The CDR3 protein is CSSSQDTGELFF. CDR3 nucleotides: TGTTCCAGCAGCCAGGACACCGGGGAGCTGTTTTTT.

This chain links TRBV5-1 with TRBJ2-2; D uncertain. This CDR3 has 15 amino acids. V was trimmed by 0 bases and J by 6 bases, leaving 12 bases between them. CDR1 is SGHRS, CDR2 YFSETQ, per germline. The CDR3 is CASSLGQTDAGELFF. The DNA of the CDR3 is TGCGCCAGCAGCTTGGGGCAAACAGATGCCGGGGAGCTGTTTTTT.

The chain has TRBV7-6 and TRBJ2-7, with a tentative D call TRBD2 (6 bases). CDR3 length: 14 amino acids. The germline CDR1 and CDR2 sequences are SGHVS and FNYEAQ. Trimming left V 2 bases short and J 2 bases short, with 10 bases between. CDR3 region: CASSLLGGTYEQYF. The CDR3 nucleotides read TGTGCCAGCAGCTTATTGGGGGGTACCTACGAGCAGTACTTC.

This chain connects TRBV11-2 to TRBJ2-3, with 9 bases matching TRBD1. The trim removed 1 base at V and 3 bases at J, leaving 5 bases unmatched. Germline CDR1 is SGHAT and CDR2 is FQNNGV. The CDR3 extends over 16 amino acids. CDR3: CASSLAGTGSTDTQYF. For the CDR3, the DNA is TGTGCCAGCAGCTTAGCCGGGACAGGGAGTACAGATACGCAGTATTTT.

This rearrangement joins TRBV5-1 to TRBJ2-7; D possibly corresponds to TRBD1 (6 bases). Germline CDR1 is SGHRS and CDR2 is YFSETQ. This CDR3 has 15 amino acids. V was trimmed by 0 bases and J by 4 bases, leaving 14 bases between them. The CDR3 DNA is TGCGCCAGCAGCTTGGCCCCGGGACAACCATACGAGCAGTACTTC. It codes for CASSLAPGQPYEQYF.

V gene TRBV7-9 combines with J gene TRBJ1-1, with no clear D. The CDR3 is 13 amino acids. Germline V gives CDR1 SEHNR, CDR2 FQNEAQ (reference sequence). Trimming pared 8 bases from V and 11 bases from J, leaving 21 bases between. CDR3 amino acids: CASEGQVTGTAFF. Written as DNA, the CDR3 is TGTGCCAGCGAAGGTCAAGTAACGGGAACGGCTTTCTTT.

V and J are TRBV6-5 and TRBJ2-1; D is possibly TRBD2 (6 bases). Germline CDR1 is MNHEY and CDR2 is SVGAGI. The V end lost 7 bases, the J end lost 4 bases, and 11 bases lay between the germline ends. The CDR3 covers 13 residues. In DNA, the CDR3 is TGTGCCAGCACCAGGAGGGCTTACAATGAGCAGTTCTTC. Protein: CASTRRAYNEQFF.